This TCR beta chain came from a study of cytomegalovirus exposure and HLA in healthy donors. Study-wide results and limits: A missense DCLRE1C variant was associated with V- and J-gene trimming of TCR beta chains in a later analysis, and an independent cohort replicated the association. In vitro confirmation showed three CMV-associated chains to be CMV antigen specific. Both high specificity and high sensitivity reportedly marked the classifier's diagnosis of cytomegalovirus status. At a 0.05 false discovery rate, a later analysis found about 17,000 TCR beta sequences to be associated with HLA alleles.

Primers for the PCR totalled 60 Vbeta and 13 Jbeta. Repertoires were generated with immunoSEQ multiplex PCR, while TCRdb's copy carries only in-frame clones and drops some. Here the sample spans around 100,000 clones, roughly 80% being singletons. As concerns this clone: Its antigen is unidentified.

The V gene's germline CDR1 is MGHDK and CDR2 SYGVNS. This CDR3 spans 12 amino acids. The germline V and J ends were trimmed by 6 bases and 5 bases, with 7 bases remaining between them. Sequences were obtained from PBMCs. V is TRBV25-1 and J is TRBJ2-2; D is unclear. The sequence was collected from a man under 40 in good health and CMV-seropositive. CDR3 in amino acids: CASRWSTGELFF. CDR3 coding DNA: TGTGCCAGCAGATGGAGTACCGGGGAGCTGTTTTTT.